These 16 T cell receptor beta chains were all obtained from the same sample, sequenced in a study of blood T cell repertoires in COVID-19. Method: immunoSEQ multiplex PCR; TCRdb's copy keeps in-frame clones and lacks some. The table shows 150,000 to 200,000 clones, with roughly 79% occurring only once. Material: peripheral blood. These receptor sequences come from a woman in her 70s with acute or convalescent COVID-19.

This rearrangement joins TRBV25-1 to TRBJ2-7, with D unclear. From germline, CDR1 is MGHDK and CDR2 SYGVNS. The CDR3 covers 11 residues. V was pared by 5 bases and J by 12 bases, with 14 bases between. In DNA form, the CDR3 reads TGTGCCAGCAGTCAGACTTCGACTCGGTACTTC. Translation: CASSQTSTRYF.

V and J are TRBV2 and TRBJ2-3; the D gene is possibly TRBD2 (5 bases). The CDR3 loop spans 14 amino acids. Per the germline V gene, CDR1 is SNHLY and CDR2 is FYNNEI. V was pared by 4 bases and J by 4 bases, with 12 bases between. CDR3 sequence reads: CASSVRGISDTQYF. CDR3 nucleotides: TGTGCCAGCAGTGTAAGAGGGATTTCAGATACGCAGTATTTT.

This clone has a count of ten or more. This chain joins TRBV4-1 and TRBJ2-4, with 7 bases matching TRBD2. CDR1 is MGHRA and CDR2 is YSYEKL in the germline V gene. Losses at the gene ends were 1 base for V and 7 bases for J; bases not matched to a gene: 13. The CDR3 contains 17 residues. The CDR3 DNA is TGCGCCAGCAGCCAAGTTTCGTCGGGAGGAGGGTTGAACATTCAGTACTTC. It encodes CASSQVSSGGGLNIQYF.

This clone has only a few counts. The rearrangement uses TRBV5-4 and TRBJ2-3; TRBD2 aligns across 9 bases. Trimming took 4 bases from V and 2 from J; bases not matched to a gene: 8. The CDR3 contains 16 residues. CDR1 is SGHNT and CDR2 is YYREEE in the germline V gene (reference sequence). CDR3: CASSQKLAGDTDTQYF. CDR3 nucleotides: TGTGCCAGCAGCCAGAAATTAGCGGGAGACACAGATACGCAGTATTTT. The whole variable domain, remainder taken from reference TRBV5-4 and TRBJ2-3, is ETGVTQSPTHLIKTRGQQVTLRCSSQSGHNTVSWYQQALGQGPQFIFQYYREEENGRGNFPPRFSGLQFPNYSSELNVNALELDDSALYLCASSQKLAGDTDTQYFGPGTRLTVL.

The V and J genes are TRBV4-1 and TRBJ1-1; D perhaps matches TRBD1 (5 bases). The germline V and J ends were trimmed by 4 bases and 5 bases, with 17 bases remaining between them. Germline loops: CDR1 MGHRA, CDR2 YSYEKL. The CDR3 is 15 residues long. CDR3 nucleotides: TGCGCCAGCAGCCCCTCCGCAGGGCGGCGGACTGAAGCTTTCTTT. Its protein is CASSPSAGRRTEAFF.

J is TRBJ2-3 and V is TRBV7-9; D may be TRBD1 (5 bases). Germline V gene data show CDR1 as SEHNR and CDR2 as FQNEAQ (reference sequence). V was pared by 4 bases and J by 0 bases, with 8 bases between. The CDR3 extends over 14 amino acids. In DNA, the CDR3 is TGTGCCAGCAGCTCAGGGATTAGCACAGATACGCAGTATTTT. It yields the protein CASSSGISTDTQYF.

V gene TRBV7-9 combines with J gene TRBJ1-2; D gene unclear. Germline V CDR1 and CDR2: SEHNR, FQNEAQ (reference sequence). The CDR3 totals 13 residues. V was shortened by 7 bases and J by 8 bases, with 17 bases between the two germline ends. The CDR3 nucleotides read TGTGCCAGCAACGCCCTCCGAGGAGACGGCTACACCTTC. As protein: CASNALRGDGYTF.

The J gene is TRBJ2-3, the V gene TRBV7-3, with D possibly being TRBD2 (5 bases). Germline lookup yields CDR1 SGHTA and CDR2 FQGTGA. V lost 5 bases and J 5 bases, leaving 11 bases between the germline ends. This CDR3 contains 13 residues. The CDR3 DNA is TGTGCCAGCAGCCAGACACGGGGAGATACGCAGTATTTT. Protein product: CASSQTRGDTQYF.

The CDR3 spells CASSLGAPRDSPLHF. CDR3 sequence (DNA): TGTGCCAGCAGCCTGGGAGCCCCCAGAGATTCACCCCTCCACTTT. The V and J genes are TRBV6-5 and TRBJ1-6; D is unresolved. CDR1 and CDR2 from the germline V gene are MNHEY and SVGAGI. V lost 6 bases and J 8 bases, leaving 17 bases between the germline ends. The CDR3 runs 15 residues.

Points on this clone: An end of the junction differs from the germline gene, which may be a read error. The chain links TRBV27 to TRBJ2-7; D not resolved. Germline V lookup: CDR1 MNHEY, CDR2 SMNVEV (reference sequence). The length of the CDR3 is 13 residues. As DNA, the CDR3 is TGTGCCAGCACCCCCTCCCTTTCGAACCCCGGAGACTTC. It yields the protein CASTPSLSNPGDF.

The J gene is TRBJ2-1, the V gene TRBV2, with D perhaps TRBD1 (6 bases). V shed 5 bases and J shed 4 bases, with 9 bases lying between them. CDR1 and CDR2 from the germline V gene are SNHLY and FYNNEI. This CDR3 region has 13 residues. CDR3 DNA: TGTGCCAGCAGTAGGACAGAGTACAATGAGCAGTTCTTC. Encoded protein: CASSRTEYNEQFF.

Notes on this clone: Other DNA sequences in this specimen translate into the identical CDR3. The genes are TRBV11-2 and TRBJ2-3, with unresolved D. Germline loops: CDR1 SGHAT, CDR2 FQNNGV. The ends were cut back, 1 base at V and 1 base at J, with 6 bases in the middle. The CDR3 loop spans 14 amino acids. The DNA for the CDR3 is TGTGCCAGCAGCTTAGGCGTCGGCACAGATACGCAGTATTTT. Amino acid sequence: CASSLGVGTDTQYF.

V gene TRBV30 combines with J gene TRBJ2-7, with TRBD1 matching 11 bases. The V and J ends lost 3 bases and 3 bases, in that order; junction bases with no gene match: 4. This CDR3 has 14 residues. Germline V CDR1 and CDR2: GTSNPN, SVGIG (reference sequence). The CDR3 sequence: CAWRGQGVSYEQYF. The DNA for the CDR3 is TGTGCCTGGAGGGGACAGGGGGTAAGCTACGAGCAGTACTTC.

This clone was observed a handful of times. The V gene is TRBV6-1, the J gene TRBJ1-5; D gene uncertain. CDR1 and CDR2 (germline): MNHNS, SASEGT. The CDR3 runs to 12 residues. V lost 3 bases and J 9 bases, leaving 9 bases between the germline ends. The CDR3 is CASSDQYGPQHF. CDR3 DNA sequence: TGTGCCAGCAGTGACCAATACGGGCCCCAGCATTTT.

The chain has TRBV5-1 and TRBJ2-2; 8 nucleotides line up with TRBD2. The CDR3 totals 16 residues. Looked up from germline, CDR1 is SGHRS and CDR2 is YFSETQ. V was clipped by 2 bases and J by 5 bases; unmatched bases: 8. CDR3 region: CASSLDGRAGTGELFF. CDR3 DNA sequence: TGCGCCAGCAGCTTAGACGGGAGGGCCGGAACCGGGGAGCTGTTTTTT.

V and J are TRBV21-1 and TRBJ1-2; the table names TRBD1, a call not compared with the DNA. TRBV21-1 is a pseudogene locus. The length of the CDR3 is 19 residues. CDR3 nucleotides: TGTGCCAGCCAGAATAAAACAGGGAAGTCGGAACCCTGTAATCATGGCTACACCTTC. Protein: CASQNKTGKSEPCNHGYTF.